This T cell receptor (beta chain) was sequenced for a study of blood T cell repertoires in COVID-19. Study-wide context: Specimens from acute and convalescent COVID-19 originated in the United States, Italy and Spain. The analysed material was cDNA or gDNA that came from T cells, B-cell-depleted T cells, or PBMCs.

V was clipped by 1 base and J by 3 bases, with 12 bases between them. CDR1 is SGHAT, CDR2 FQNNGV, per germline. This CDR3 contains 15 residues. Original data processing: Quantification of nucleated cells was approximated via reference gene primer amplification. Profiling relied on immunoSEQ multiplex PCR, and the TCRdb table lists in-frame clones only, not all of them. That table supplies the V and J calls and clone size; D and trimming were determined from the DNA. The profile shows 97,000 or so clones, almost 85% of them singletons. Sequenced: peripheral blood. The gene calls are TRBV11-2 and TRBJ1-1; no clear D. The receptor's source is a man aged 65 to 79 with acute or convalescent COVID-19. The CDR3, as DNA: TGTGCCAGCAGCTTAGTTCTCCTGAGGTACACTGAAGCTTTCTTT. Its translation: CASSLVLLRYTEAFF.